These 10 T cell receptor beta chains were sequenced from one sample in a study of T cell responses to AZD1222 COVID-19 vaccine. Produced via immunoSEQ multiplex PCR; TCRdb's table is partial and in-frame only. The sample contains roughly 100,000 clones, about four fifths of which appear only once. Sample: peripheral blood, taken 28 days after the second AZD1222 dose. Receptor source: an adult who received the AZD1222 COVID-19 vaccine.

The gene calls are TRBV9 and TRBJ2-1; TRBD1 matches at 9 bases. This CDR3 is 17 amino acids long. V dropped 3 bases and J dropped 3; count of bases not matched to a gene: 10. Germline V gene sequence: CDR1 SGDLS, CDR2 YYNGEE. Here the CDR3 DNA reads TGTGCCAGCAGCGAGGAGGGTGGGACAGGGCTCTACAATGAGCAGTTCTTC. Its protein product is CASSEEGGTGLYNEQFF.

The rearrangement uses TRBV6-5 and TRBJ2-5; weak D call: TRBD1 (6 bases). CDR3 size: 11 residues. Between the trimmed V and J ends, which lost 10 bases and 3 bases, there was a span of 9 bases. Germline loops: CDR1 MNHEY, CDR2 SVGAGI. CDR3 sequence: CATRQEETQYF. For the CDR3, the DNA is TGTGCCACGAGACAGGAAGAGACCCAGTACTTC.

The chain carries TRBV29-1 and TRBJ1-1, with D maybe TRBD1 (5 bases). Germline V gene sequence: CDR1 SQVTM, CDR2 ANQGSEA. This CDR3 contains 13 residues. The ends were cut back, 6 bases at V and 0 bases at J, with 11 bases in the middle. CDR3 sequence (DNA): TGCAGCGTCTCAGGGTCGTTGAACACTGAAGCTTTCTTT. Protein sequence: CSVSGSLNTEAFF.

V and J are TRBV5-4 and TRBJ1-3; D remains unclear. The CDR3 runs to 12 residues. Germline assignment: CDR1 SGHNT and CDR2 YYREEE (reference sequence). V lost 1 base and J lost 4, with 3 bases in between. The CDR3 DNA follows: TGTGCCAGCAGCTTGCGGGGAAACACCATATATTTT. Amino acid sequence: CASSLRGNTIYF.

V gene TRBV7-2 combines with J gene TRBJ1-1; weak D call: TRBD1 (5 bases). CDR1 is SGHTA, CDR2 FQGNSA, per germline. The CDR3 has 14 residues. V was trimmed by 3 bases and J by 1 base, leaving 9 bases between them. The CDR3 DNA reads as TGTGCCAGCAGCTTCAGGGAGGCGAACACTGAAGCTTTCTTT. This sequence encodes CASSFREANTEAFF.

This chain connects TRBV5-1 to TRBJ1-3; D is ambiguous. Germline V gene sequence: CDR1 SGHRS, CDR2 YFSETQ. V lost 5 bases and J lost 0, with 9 bases in between. CDR3 length equals 14 residues. The CDR3 DNA reads TGCGCCAGCAGTCCACAGAGCTCTGGAAACACCATATATTTT. Its translation is CASSPQSSGNTIYF.

V usage is TRBV7-3 and J usage is TRBJ1-1; weak D call: TRBD1 (5 bases). Germline assignment: CDR1 SGHTA and CDR2 FQGTGA. CDR3 length: 16 amino acids. The V end was cut by 5 bases, the J end by 6 bases, with 22 bases between. The CDR3 reads CASSPRGSPREPEAFF. The CDR3 DNA sequence: TGTGCCAGCAGCCCCCGGGGCTCCCCCCGGGAACCTGAAGCTTTCTTT.

This sequence joins TRBV3-1 (or the pseudogene TRBV3-2) and TRBJ2-3; tentatively, D is TRBD1 (5 bases). This CDR3 comprises 14 residues. Trimming removed 1 base at V and 7 bases at J, with 12 bases between. Germline-derived CDR1 and CDR2 are LGHDT and YNNKEL (reference sequence). CDR3 sequence reads: CASSQGRAANTQYF. Here the CDR3 DNA reads TGTGCCAGCAGCCAAGGCAGGGCTGCGAATACGCAGTATTTT.

This chain uses TRBV7-7 with TRBJ2-5; 11 bases are shared with TRBD1. After removal of 5 bases from V and 2 bases from J, the junction contained 4 bases not matched to a gene. The CDR3 spans 15 residues. The germline V gene encodes CDR1 SSHAT and CDR2 FNYEAQ (reference sequence). CDR3 coding DNA: TGTGCCAGCAGCCTGGGGACAGGGGGGCAAGAGACCCAGTACTTC. Protein product: CASSLGTGGQETQYF.

This clone was found once. V and J are TRBV7-9 and TRBJ2-7, with D possibly TRBD1 on 6 matching bases. Germline assignment: CDR1 SEHNR and CDR2 FQNEAQ (reference sequence). CDR3 length equals 14 residues. V was cut by 5 bases and J by 0 bases, with 11 bases left in between. CDR3 amino acids: CASSRGQNSYEQYF. The CDR3 region has the DNA TGTGCCAGCAGCCGAGGACAGAACTCCTACGAGCAGTACTTC.